These 19 T cell receptor beta chains were all obtained from the same sample, sequenced in a study of blood T cell repertoires in COVID-19. Sequencing was performed with immunoSEQ multiplex PCR; in TCRdb, only in-frame clones are kept and a portion is missing. Found here are some 190,000 clones, more than 65% of them singletons; the top ten hold about a sixth. What was sequenced was PBMCs or T cells enriched from blood (not recorded which). The receptors derive from a woman aged 45-60 years with acute COVID-19.

This rearrangement joins TRBV7-9 to TRBJ1-2; D is uncertain. In germline, CDR1 is SEHNR, CDR2 FQNEAQ (reference sequence). CDR3 length: 16 residues. Trimming stripped 0 bases from V and 8 bases from J, with 19 bases between. The CDR3 bases are TGTGCCAGCAGCTTAGCAATGGGCGACACCAAAAGGGGCTACACCTTC. Translating it yields CASSLAMGDTKRGYTF.

This clone was picked up a small number of times. The gene calls are TRBV7-2 and TRBJ1-3; the match to TRBD1 covers 7 bases. CDR3 length: 17 amino acids. The J segment lost 0 bases and the V segment lost 4 bases, leaving 9 bases of the junction unmatched. Per germline, CDR1 SGHTA and CDR2 FQGNSA. The CDR3 region is CASSSSEGGLSGNTIYF. As DNA, the CDR3 is TGTGCCAGCAGCTCCTCGGAAGGGGGCCTCTCTGGAAACACCATATATTTT.

This chain joins TRBV4-1 and TRBJ2-5; 15 bases line up with TRBD2. CDR3 length equals 18 residues. V trimming: 4 bases; J trimming: 1 base; junction bases outside the gene matches: 7. The germline V gene encodes CDR1 MGHRA and CDR2 YSYEKL. This CDR3 reads CASSPNGLAGGVQETQYF. DNA for the CDR3: TGCGCCAGCAGCCCAAACGGACTAGCGGGGGGGGTCCAAGAGACCCAGTACTTC.

The chain is built from TRBV5-5 and TRBJ2-2, with 9 bases that match TRBD1. CDR1 is SGHKS and CDR2 is YYEKEE in the germline V gene (reference sequence). After removal of 8 bases from V and 4 bases from J, the junction contained 9 bases not matched to a gene. The CDR3 is 15 residues long. The CDR3 region has the DNA TGTGCCAGTTCATCCGGGACAGGGTTCACCGGGGAGCTGTTTTTT. This encodes CASSSGTGFTGELFF.

The chain links TRBV28 to TRBJ1-2; maybe TRBD1 (5 bases). The CDR3 is 13 amino acids. The germline gives CDR1 MDHEN, CDR2 SYDVKM. V was pared by 2 bases and J by 2 bases, with 6 bases between. CDR3 loop: CASSLRQNYGYTF. The CDR3 bases are TGTGCCAGCAGTTTAAGACAGAACTATGGCTACACCTTC.

The CDR3 region has the DNA TGCGCCAGCAGCCCTACCACCTACACCGGGGAGCTGTTTTTT. It codes for CASSPTTYTGELFF. This chain uses TRBV4-3 with TRBJ2-2; D is unresolved. From germline, CDR1 is LGHNA and CDR2 YSLEER. CDR3 length: 14 residues. Deletions cut 4 bases from V and 3 bases from J, with 9 bases between.

The chain joins TRBV19 to TRBJ1-2; D might be TRBD1 (5 bases). V shed 4 bases and J shed 0 bases, with 9 bases lying between them. The length of the CDR3 is 14 residues. Looked up from germline, CDR1 is LNHDA and CDR2 is SQIVND (reference sequence). CDR3 protein: CASSKTDANYGYTF. CDR3 DNA sequence: TGTGCCAGTAGTAAGACAGACGCTAACTATGGCTACACCTTC.

A single count supports this clone. The chain employs TRBV7-2 and TRBJ1-2, with D tentatively TRBD1 (5 bases). The CDR3 spans 14 residues. V lost 1 base to trimming and J lost 4 bases, with 10 bases between them. Per germline, CDR1 SGHTA and CDR2 FQGNSA. In DNA, the CDR3 is TGTGCCAGCAGCTTAGACCAGGGAGGCTATGGCTACACCTTC. Residues: CASSLDQGGYGYTF. The full variable domain, its missing parts supplied by reference TRBV7-2 and TRBJ1-2, is GAGVSQSPSNKVTEKGKDVELRCDPISGHTALYWYRQSLGQGLEFLIYFQGNSAPDKSGLPSDRFSAERTGGSVSTLTIQRTQQEDSAVYLCASSLDQGGYGYTFGSGTRLTVV.

The chain joins TRBV19 to TRBJ2-5, with 7 bases that match TRBD1. Germline V lookup: CDR1 LNHDA, CDR2 SQIVND (reference sequence). The V segment lost 3 bases and the J segment 2 bases; nucleotides outside the gene matches: 3. This CDR3 is built from 14 residues. CDR3: CASSMPGQQETQYF. The CDR3 DNA is TGTGCCAGTAGTATGCCGGGACAGCAAGAGACCCAGTACTTC. The variable domain in full, with the rest retrieved from reference TRBV19 and TRBJ2-5, is DGGITQSPKYLFRKEGQNVTLSCEQNLNHDAMYWYRQDPGQGLRLIYYSQIVNDFQKGDIAEGYSVSREKKESFPLTVTSAQKNPTAFYLCASSMPGQQETQYFGPGTRLLVL.

The chain combines TRBV28 with TRBJ1-2, with a weak D call TRBD1 (6 bases). The CDR3 spans 14 residues. The V gene lost 6 bases and the J gene lost 8 bases, with 19 bases spanning the gap. Looked up from germline, CDR1 is MDHEN and CDR2 is SYDVKM. This chain's CDR3 is CASSPPVGDKGYTF. DNA of the CDR3: TGTGCCAGCAGCCCCCCCGTCGGGGACAAAGGCTACACCTTC.

The chain couples TRBV19 to TRBJ2-7; the D gene is possibly TRBD1 (6 bases). The CDR3 consists of 15 residues. Germline V CDR1 and CDR2: LNHDA, SQIVND (reference sequence). V was cut by 7 bases and J by 4 bases, with 20 bases left in between. The CDR3 coding sequence is TGTGCCAGTATGGGGACACCTCAGTTATCTTACGAGCAGTACGTC. As protein: CASMGTPQLSYEQYV.

The rearrangement joins TRBV28 to TRBJ1-2; TRBD1 agrees at 7 bases. V lost 6 bases to trimming and J lost 8 bases; unmatched junction nucleotides: 12. This CDR3 contains 14 residues. Germline CDR1 and CDR2: MDHEN and SYDVKM. The CDR3 DNA reads TGTGCCAGCAGGCGACAGGGAAGGGGTGGGGGCTACACCTTC. Translated, it gives CASRRQGRGGGYTF.

The chain recombines TRBV7-2 with TRBJ1-2; 11 bases map to TRBD1. The length of the CDR3 is 15 residues. With 5 bases clipped from V and 5 bases from J, the junction kept 7 bases outside the gene matches. The V gene's germline CDR1 is SGHTA and CDR2 FQGNSA. The CDR3, as DNA: TGTGCCAGCAGCGGACGGGACAGGGGGGAGTATGGCTACACCTTC. Its protein is CASSGRDRGEYGYTF. Complete variable domain (other parts from reference TRBV7-2 and TRBJ1-2): GAGVSQSPSNKVTEKGKDVELRCDPISGHTALYWYRQSLGQGLEFLIYFQGNSAPDKSGLPSDRFSAERTGGSVSTLTIQRTQQEDSAVYLCASSGRDRGEYGYTFGSGTRLTVV.

The V call is TRBV5-4, the J call TRBJ1-6, with 9 bases fitting TRBD1. The length of the CDR3 is 17 residues. V trimming: 0 bases; J trimming: 0 bases; junction bases outside the gene matches: 1. Germline V lookup: CDR1 SGHNT, CDR2 YYREEE (reference sequence). The CDR3 DNA sequence: TGTGCCAGCAGCTTGGAACAGGGGGCCTCCTATAATTCACCCCTCCACTTT. This gives the protein CASSLEQGASYNSPLHF.

The chain has TRBV28 and TRBJ1-6; D is possibly TRBD1 (6 bases). V was pared by 3 bases and J by 16 bases, with 19 bases between. Germline CDR1 is MDHEN and CDR2 is SYDVKM. The CDR3 has 14 amino acids. The CDR3 nucleotides read TGTGCCAGCAGTTTCTCGGACAGTCGGAAATCTCTCCACTTT. As protein: CASSFSDSRKSLHF.

The CDR3 nucleotides read TGTGCCAGCAGCCGCGGGACTAGCGGGGGAACCTTAGCCAAAAACATTCAGTACTTC. Protein sequence: CASSRGTSGGTLAKNIQYF. This chain uses TRBV7-2 with TRBJ2-4; TRBD2 matches at 14 bases. CDR3 length: 19 amino acids. Germline loops: CDR1 SGHTA, CDR2 FQGNSA. V lost 5 bases, J lost 0 bases, and 9 bases stayed unmatched.

This clone was seen a handful of times. The genes are TRBV5-1 and TRBJ1-5, with unresolved D. Germline lookup yields CDR1 SGHRS and CDR2 YFSETQ. This CDR3 comprises 14 residues. V was cut by 0 bases and J by 4 bases, with 8 bases left in between. CDR3 DNA sequence: TGCGCCAGCAGCTTGGGGGCACCTAATCAGCCCCAGCATTTT. Translated: CASSLGAPNQPQHF.

The chain has TRBV19 and TRBJ1-1, with 12 nucleotides matching TRBD1. The CDR3 spans 15 residues. The junction had 6 bases not matched to a gene; V was cut back by 5 bases and J by 5 bases. Germline values: CDR1 LNHDA, CDR2 SQIVND (reference sequence). The DNA for the CDR3 is TGTGCCAGTAGTCCCCAGGGACAGGGGGCGACTGAAGCTTTCTTT. Encoded protein: CASSPQGQGATEAFF.

This clone has just a few counts. The rearrangement joins TRBV28 to TRBJ1-2; 8 bases agree with TRBD1. V dropped 6 bases and J dropped 0; count of bases not matched to a gene: 6. This CDR3 region has 15 residues. The germline gives CDR1 MDHEN, CDR2 SYDVKM. As DNA, the CDR3 is TGTGCCAGCAGCCCGACAGGGGCGACTAACTATGGCTACACCTTC. Translating it yields CASSPTGATNYGYTF.